One sample yielded the 8 T cell receptor beta chains listed below, sequenced in a study of blood T cell repertoires in COVID-19. Generated by immunoSEQ multiplex PCR, the TCRdb table keeps only in-frame clones and is missing some. The sample yields 75,000 to 100,000 clones, around nine tenths seen once. The sample consisted of peripheral blood. The origin of the receptors is a man older than 75 with acute or convalescent COVID-19.

The V call is TRBV4-2, the J call TRBJ1-1; 8 bases agree with TRBD1. Germline lookup yields CDR1 LGHNA and CDR2 YNFKEQ. The V gene end was trimmed by 1 base and the J gene end by 1 base; junction bases not matched to a gene: 5. The CDR3 consists of 16 residues. For the CDR3, the DNA is TGTGCCAGCAGCCAAGCTGGACAGGGAGGGAACACTGAAGCTTTCTTT. Translation gives CASSQAGQGGNTEAFF.

V and J are TRBV15 and TRBJ2-2, with 9 bases matching TRBD2. After removal of 0 bases from V and 4 bases from J, the junction contained 9 bases not matched to a gene. The CDR3 has 18 residues. Germline V lookup: CDR1 LNHNV, CDR2 YYDKDF (reference sequence). CDR3 sequence reads: CATSRDQVLAGFTGELFF. The CDR3 DNA reads TGTGCCACCAGCAGAGATCAGGTGCTAGCGGGATTCACCGGGGAGCTGTTTTTT.

In this sample, this clone turned up once. The V gene is TRBV11-3, the J gene TRBJ2-5; 10 bases agree with TRBD1. The V and J ends lost 1 base and 3 bases, in that order; junction bases with no gene match: 8. This CDR3 contains 17 residues. The germline CDR1 and CDR2 sequences are SGHNT and YENEEA. CDR3 coding DNA: TGTGCCAGCAGCTTAGGACAGGGGGCGCATCGAGAAGAGACCCAGTACTTC. It yields the protein CASSLGQGAHREETQYF.

V gene TRBV11-2 combines with J gene TRBJ1-2; 8 bases fit TRBD1. CDR3 length equals 14 residues. V trimming: 1 base; J trimming: 8 bases; junction bases outside the gene matches: 6. In germline, CDR1 is SGHAT, CDR2 FQNNGV. The CDR3 DNA reads as TGTGCCAGCAGCTTAGGGACAGGGAGTCAAGGCTACACCTTC. It encodes CASSLGTGSQGYTF. The whole variable domain, remainder taken from reference TRBV11-2 and TRBJ1-2, is EAGVAQSPRYKIIEKRQSVAFWCNPISGHATLYWYQQILGQGPKLLIQFQNNGVVDDSQLPKDRFSAERLKGVDSTLKIQPAKLEDSAVYLCASSLGTGSQGYTFGSGTRLTVV.

This chain links TRBV11-1 with TRBJ1-1; D not certain. The CDR3 loop spans 14 amino acids. The germline gives CDR1 SGHAT, CDR2 FQDESV (reference sequence). Trimming removed 1 base from V and 1 base from J, with 7 bases in between. The CDR3 sequence: CASSLGSRNTEAFF. Here the CDR3 DNA reads TGTGCCAGCAGCTTAGGTAGCCGGAACACTGAAGCTTTCTTT.

V usage is TRBV30 and J usage is TRBJ1-5; tentative D call: TRBD1 (5 bases). The germline V gene has CDR1 GTSNPN and CDR2 SVGIG (reference sequence). Trimming cost V 0 bases and J 6 bases, with 12 bases left between them. This CDR3 comprises 14 residues. CDR3 DNA sequence: TGTGCCTGGAGTGTCCGGGGGTCGGGTCAGCCCCAGCATTTT. Its translation is CAWSVRGSGQPQHF.

This chain joins TRBV5-1 and TRBJ1-4, with 8 bases matching TRBD1. The V gene end was trimmed by 1 base and the J gene end by 5 bases; junction bases not matched to a gene: 4. Germline CDR1 reads SGHRS; CDR2 reads YFSETQ. The CDR3 spans 15 residues. The CDR3 reads CASSLPQGENEKLFF. The CDR3 DNA reads as TGCGCCAGCAGCTTGCCACAGGGGGAAAATGAAAAACTGTTTTTT.

The J gene is TRBJ2-4, the V gene TRBV19; 10 nucleotides agree with TRBD1. Germline CDR1 LNHDA, CDR2 SQIVND (reference sequence). Germline trimming cut 5 bases from V and 0 bases from J; bases unmatched to any gene: 10. The CDR3 is made up of 18 amino acids. In nucleotides, the CDR3 is TGTGCCAGTAGTTTCCCGGACAGGGGGGACTTAGCCAAAAACATTCAGTACTTC. This gives the protein CASSFPDRGDLAKNIQYF.